This T cell receptor beta chain was obtained from a study of neurological immune-mediated disorders (dated by TCRdb to the late 2010s). Regarding the research as a whole: The study compared peripheral blood TCR-beta repertoires of HTLV-I-associated myelopathy (HAM/TSP) patients, multiple sclerosis patients and healthy controls using UMI-based sequencing. Longitudinal samples, technical triplicates and paired sorted CD4+ and CD8+ T-cell subsets, alongside PBMC samples, were included among the 90 to 130 TCR-beta libraries. Longitudinal HAM/TSP and healthy donors had 3 time-points each (3-40 month intervals). Of the 68 subjects in the cohort, some 15 were HAM/TSP patients, some 35 were multiple sclerosis patients, and about 20 were healthy controls. General conclusions and limits of the study: The highest TCR clonal expansion was observed in HAM/TSP patients, whereas the lowest was observed in MS patients, even when compared with healthy controls. No identical CDR3 amino acid sequences were shared among expanded clones across subjects, suggesting private TCR-beta repertoires in all groups.

Looking up the germline V gene yields CDR1 SGDLS and CDR2 YYNGEE. At the junction V is shortened by 0 bases and J by 4 bases, with 13 bases in between. The CDR3 runs 16 amino acids, cysteine and phenylalanine included. The CDR3 DNA has 48 bases and is translated from base 1. The sample's time point label is to be understood as: longitudinal time-point 2. Unsorted PBMC libraries were generated from 2 million PBMCs stored in RNAlater at -80 °C until RNA extraction. Peripheral blood was subjected to Ficoll-Hypaque density gradient centrifugation to isolate PBMCs, which were then cryopreserved in liquid nitrogen. To synthesize cDNA, template-switch 5'RACE was performed with a primer carrying a 10-nucleotide random unique molecular identifier so that each TCR transcript was tagged. Each sequencing run produced over 200 million TCR-beta sequences covering 15-18 subjects. The RNeasy kit was used for extraction of total RNA. The KAPA Real-time Library Amplification kit was used to amplify TCR-beta VDJ regions with primers targeting the TCR constant region and the 5'RACE anchor. Sample indexes and Illumina adaptors were added in a first PCR, and a second PCR then increased library yield. After Ampure bead purification, the TCR product of roughly 650 bp was size-selected on a 2% E-gel SizeSelection system. Library quality was checked on a Bioanalyzer, concentration was measured with Qubit, and libraries were quantified with the Kapa Library Quantification kit before pooling. An Illumina HiSeq 2500 sequenced the libraries paired-end 2 x 150 bp. To increase sequence diversity, roughly 24-32% phiX was spiked into each library pool. In the authors' own workflow: Quality-filtered reads were processed with the UMI-based MiGEC pipeline, which removed over 75% of raw TCR sequences during error correction. VDJ genes were aligned to IMGT germline references, and each clonotype was defined by a unique CDR3 amino acid sequence together with V-J genes. Clonal expansion, Shannon diversity and CDR3 relatedness (CalcPairwiseDistances, ClusterSamples) were evaluated with VDJtools, and phylogenetic trees were built with CLCbio workbench. Using coefficient-of-variation modelling across technical triplicates, the study counted a clone as expanded if it had at least 8 unique UMIs. The raw public data were reprocessed by TCRdb itself: fastp quality trimming at Q25, MiXCR clonotype calling, in-frame beta chains only. Entries that share a CDR3 protein sequence are merged under the most common genes and DNA. TCRdb, rather than the study authors, made the V and J calls. This sample holds some 50,000 distinct CDR3 sequences; 10% to 15% were observed only once. 4.5% of the sample is taken by the ten largest.

This clonotype was detected ten times or more. Its antigen is currently not known. No much larger clone exists at a distance of one base, and base qualities are not known. This TCR came from a male donor with HTLV-1-associated myelopathy (HAM/TSP). The sequencing sample was made of PBMCs. The sequence is built from TRBV9 and TRBJ2-2, with a tentative D gene TRBD2 over 6 matching bases. CDR3 sequence: CASSVGASVSTGELFF. DNA sequence: TGTGCCAGCAGCGTAGGGGCTAGCGTGAGCACCGGGGAGCTGTTTTTT.